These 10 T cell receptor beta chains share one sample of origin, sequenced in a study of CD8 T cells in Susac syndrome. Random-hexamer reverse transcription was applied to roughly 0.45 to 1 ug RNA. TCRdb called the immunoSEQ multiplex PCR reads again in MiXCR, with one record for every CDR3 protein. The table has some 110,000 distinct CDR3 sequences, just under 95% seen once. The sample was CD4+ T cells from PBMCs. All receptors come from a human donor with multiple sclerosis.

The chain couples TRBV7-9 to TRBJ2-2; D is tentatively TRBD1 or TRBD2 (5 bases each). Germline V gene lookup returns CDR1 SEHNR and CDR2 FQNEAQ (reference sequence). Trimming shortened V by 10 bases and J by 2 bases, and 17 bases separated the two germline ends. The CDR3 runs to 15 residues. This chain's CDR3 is CATRRRGFNTGELFF. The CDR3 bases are TGTGCCACCCGTCGTCGGGGCTTTAACACCGGGGAGCTGTTTTTT.

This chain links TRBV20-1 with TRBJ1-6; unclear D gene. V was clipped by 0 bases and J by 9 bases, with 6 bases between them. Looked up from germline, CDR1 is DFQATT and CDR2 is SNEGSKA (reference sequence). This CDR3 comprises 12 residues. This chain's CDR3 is CSARDRGSPLHF. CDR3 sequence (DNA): TGCAGTGCTAGAGATCGGGGTTCACCCCTCCACTTT.

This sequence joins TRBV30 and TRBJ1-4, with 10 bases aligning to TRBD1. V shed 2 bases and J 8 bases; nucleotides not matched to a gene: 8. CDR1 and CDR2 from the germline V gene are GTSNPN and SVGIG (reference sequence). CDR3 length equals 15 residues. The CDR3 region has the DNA TGTGCCTGGAGTCTGAAGACAGGGGGCGGCGAAAAACTGTTTTTT. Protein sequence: CAWSLKTGGGEKLFF. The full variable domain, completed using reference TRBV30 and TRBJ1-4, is SQTIHQWPATLVQPVGSPLSLECTVEGTSNPNLYWYRQAAGRGLQLLFYSVGIGQISSEVPQNLSASRPQDRQFILSSKKLLLSDSGFYLCAWSLKTGGGEKLFFGSGTQLSVL.

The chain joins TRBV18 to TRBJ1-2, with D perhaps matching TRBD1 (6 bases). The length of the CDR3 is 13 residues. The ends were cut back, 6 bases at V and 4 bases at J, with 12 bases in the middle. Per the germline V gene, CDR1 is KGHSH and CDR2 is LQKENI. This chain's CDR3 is CASSQDSGYGYTF. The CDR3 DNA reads TGTGCCAGCTCTCAGGACAGTGGCTATGGCTACACCTTC.

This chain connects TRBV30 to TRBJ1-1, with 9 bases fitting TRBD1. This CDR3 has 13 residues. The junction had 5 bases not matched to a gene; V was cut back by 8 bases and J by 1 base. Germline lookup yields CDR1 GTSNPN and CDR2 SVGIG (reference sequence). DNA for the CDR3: TGTGCCCGGACAGGGGACCGGAACACTGAAGCTTTCTTT. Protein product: CARTGDRNTEAFF.

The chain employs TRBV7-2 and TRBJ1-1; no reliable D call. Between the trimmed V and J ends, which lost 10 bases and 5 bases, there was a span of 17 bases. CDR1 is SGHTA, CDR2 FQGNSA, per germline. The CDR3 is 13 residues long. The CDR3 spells CANVRWVRTEAFF. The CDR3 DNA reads TGTGCCAACGTCCGGTGGGTGCGGACTGAAGCTTTCTTT.

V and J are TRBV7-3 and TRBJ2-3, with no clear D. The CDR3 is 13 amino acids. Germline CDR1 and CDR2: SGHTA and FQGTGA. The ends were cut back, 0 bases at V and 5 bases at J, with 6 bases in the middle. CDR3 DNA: TGTGCCAGCAGCTTAACTCCCGAAGATACGCAGTATTTT. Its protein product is CASSLTPEDTQYF. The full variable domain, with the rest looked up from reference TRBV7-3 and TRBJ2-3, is GAGVSQTPSNKVTEKGKYVELRCDPISGHTALYWYRQSLGQGPEFLIYFQGTGAADDSGLPNDRFFAVRPEGSVSTLKIQRTERGDSAVYLCASSLTPEDTQYFGPGTRLTVL.

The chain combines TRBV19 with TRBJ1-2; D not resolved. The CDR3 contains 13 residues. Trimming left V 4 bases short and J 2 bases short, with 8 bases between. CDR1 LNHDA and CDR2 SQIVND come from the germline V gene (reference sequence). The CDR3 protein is CASSKFANYGYTF. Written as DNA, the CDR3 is TGTGCCAGTAGTAAATTCGCGAACTATGGCTACACCTTC.

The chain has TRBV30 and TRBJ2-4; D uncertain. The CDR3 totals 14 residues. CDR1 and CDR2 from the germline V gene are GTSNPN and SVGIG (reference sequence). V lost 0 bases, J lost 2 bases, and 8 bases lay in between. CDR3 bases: TGTGCCTGGAGTGTACAGAATACCAAAAACATTCAGTACTTC. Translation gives CAWSVQNTKNIQYF.

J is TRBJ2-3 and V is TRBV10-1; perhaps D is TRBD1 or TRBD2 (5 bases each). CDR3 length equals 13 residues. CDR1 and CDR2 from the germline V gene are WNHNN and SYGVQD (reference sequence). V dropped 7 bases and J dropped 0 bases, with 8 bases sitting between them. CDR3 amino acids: CASNRDSTDTQYF. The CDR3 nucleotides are TGCGCCAGCAACCGGGACAGCACAGATACGCAGTATTTT.